This TCR beta chain was sequenced during a study of blood T cells in healthy people across ages (dated by TCRdb to the mid-2010s). As for the study more broadly: In model experiments, template switching captured about one uniquely barcoded TCR beta cDNA molecule for every two T cells. Age-related changes in TCR beta repertoire diversity were measured in the study by deep sequencing normalized with unique cDNA molecular identifiers. Four age groups were formed from the donors: young (average approximately 17 years), middle-aged (more than 35), aged (62) and long-lived (82). Two additional independent replicas of 1 million unique cDNA reads from the same blood draw were analyzed for two donors (one aged 18 to 30 and one aged 80 or older). Study-wide findings and limitations: Because donor CMV infection status was unknown, age-related changes in expanded clonotypes were potentially confounded. Total diversity estimates from one million sequenced T cells were considered lower bounds and underestimates. Because profiling used bulk unsorted PBMCs, naive and antigen-experienced compartments could not be compared conclusively. Compared with the aged group, the long-lived group had more naive CD4+ T cells, fewer expanded clones and increased TCR diversity, a pattern suggesting age selection. The percentage of naive T cells measured by flow cytometry correlated strongly with observed TCR beta diversity. As age increased, observed TCR beta diversity per million T cells dropped in a roughly linear way, and a significant reduction was already evident by age 40.

Notes on this clonotype: The target of this receptor is not known. No per-base quality is available; no much larger clone lies one base away.

The library was built by means of 5' RACE. The sequencing machine was an Illumina HiSeq 2500. A second PCR of about 7 to 12 cycles was run with a J-beta primer mix and a sample-barcoded 5' primer. Each TCR beta cDNA molecule received a unique molecular identifier from a template-switch 5' adaptor carrying 12 random nucleotides. Each sample yielded at least 3 million CDR3-containing paired-end reads. The Mint cDNA synthesis kit, primed by a TRBC-specific oligonucleotide, was used to synthesize first-strand cDNA from all RNA. Following uracil-DNA glycosylase treatment, all cDNA underwent a first 18-cycle PCR with the universal primers M1SS and BC2_uni_R. The study's own analysis went as follows. Normalization of each sample was performed by random selection of 1 million high-quality reads, each carrying a distinct molecular identifier. Instead of being binned into consensus sequences, reads with shared molecular identifiers were discarded. CDR3 identification, clonotype clustering and error correction used MiTCR with a Q25 quality threshold and the strictest error-elimination algorithm. A nonparametric unseen species model using Euler transformation provided a lower-bound estimate of total TCR beta diversity. The raw public reads went through TCRdb reprocessing: fastp at Q25, MiXCR clone calling, in-frame beta chains kept. Rows merge per CDR3 protein into single entries with the most common DNA and genes. V and J calls and clone size were set by TCRdb, not the authors. The sample records 700,000 to 900,000 distinct CDR3 sequences, 20% to 30% of which are singletons. The ten largest clonotypes hold around 3% of the sample.

Systemically healthy Caucasian individuals from Russia, about 38 in total and aged 6 to 90 years, were included as donors. Around 10 milliliters of peripheral blood were drawn from each donor into EDTA-treated Vacutainer tubes. Ficoll-Paque density-gradient centrifugation was used to isolate PBMCs, with at least 6.5 million per sample. Trizol reagent was used to extract total RNA from the PBMCs, yielding at least 6 micrograms per sample. For every donor, flow cytometry on a PBMC aliquot measured the percentage of naive CD45RAhigh/CD27high T cells. Reading from cysteine to phenylalanine, the CDR3 counts 16 amino acids. The sequence is cut down to CDR3 DNA, 48 bases in frame from base 1. V trim: 4 bases; J trim: 2 bases; unmatched bases: 10. CDR1 and CDR2 (SQVTM, ANQGSEA) derive from the germline V gene. The same sample was also used in a study of T cells of mothers and their children. The second study, in turn, reports: Nine systemically healthy Caucasian individuals, comprising three mothers and their six children, were included as donors. cDNA synthesis consumed the entire amount of extracted RNA, loaded at about 1.5 ug RNA in each 15 ul reaction. In the second PCR, the M1S primer added sample barcodes and 2-4 random nucleotides. Over 9 million TCR beta CDR3 reads came from each mother, compared with some 3 million reads from each child. In both related and unrelated pairs, thymic selection shapes the output of TCR recombination in a similar way, with inherited differences having only a minor effect. Normalized repertoire overlap in related mother-child pairs was always slightly higher than in unrelated mother-child pairs, but the difference was never significant. No persistent microchimeric T cell clones were detected, at a sensitivity of 90 to 100 clones per million clonotypes. In the study, deep NGS was used to compare the TCR beta repertoires of mothers and children, and features distinguishing related mother-child pairs from unrelated individuals were sought. On average, the children were roughly 11 +/- 4 years old, while the mothers were about 40 +/- 4 years old. Libraries were sequenced on Illumina HiSeq 2000 with 100+100 nt paired-end reads after adapter ligation with NEBNext reagents. To prevent cross-contamination, the mother and child libraries were prepared one month apart and sequenced in separate runs. For each donor, somewhere between roughly 500,000 and 2,300,000 distinct TCR beta clonotypes were identified. Naive TCR beta clonotypes were estimated from low-frequency clonotypes matched to each donor's FACS-determined naive share, without sorting.

The TCR originated in a boy between 10 and 17 years old in good health. The rearrangement combines TRBV29-1 with TRBJ2-2, with TRBD2 matching 7 junction bases. The sequencing sample was made of blood. The nucleotide sequence reads as follows: TGCAGCGTTGCTGGGAGGGGCTCGGGAAACACCGGGGAGCTGTTTTTT. This codes for CSVAGRGSGNTGELFF.